This TCR beta chain appears in the sequencing data of a study of blood T cells in healthy people across ages (dated by TCRdb to the mid-2010s). For the wider study: Template switching captured roughly one uniquely barcoded TCR beta cDNA molecule per two T cells in model experiments. Two additional independent replicas of 1 million unique cDNA reads from the same blood draw were analyzed for two donors (one aged 18 to 29 and one aged 80 or older). Four age groups were formed from the donors: young (average approximately 16 years), middle-aged (just under 40), aged (over 55) and long-lived (82). Age-related changes in TCR beta repertoire diversity were measured in the study by deep sequencing normalized with unique cDNA molecular identifiers. To avoid experimental bias, donors of different ages were distributed randomly across sequencing lanes. Overall results and qualifications from the work: As age increased, observed TCR beta diversity per million T cells dropped in a roughly linear way, and a significant reduction was already evident by age 40. Conclusive comparison of naive and antigen-experienced compartments was prevented by the profiling of bulk unsorted PBMCs. Total diversity estimates from one million sequenced T cells were considered lower bounds and underestimates. There was a strong correlation between observed TCR beta diversity and the percentage of naive T cells measured by flow cytometry. Because donor CMV infection status was unknown, age-related changes in expanded clonotypes were potentially confounded. Compared with the aged group, more naive CD4+ T cells, fewer expanded clones and increased TCR diversity were shown by the long-lived group, suggesting age selection.

The library was generated by 5' RACE. The sequencing machine was an Illumina HiSeq 2500. A second PCR of about 6 to 11 cycles was run with a J-beta primer mix and a sample-barcoded 5' primer. A unique molecular identifier was introduced onto each TCR beta cDNA molecule by a template-switch 5' adaptor carrying 12 random nucleotides. Each sample yielded at least 2.5 million CDR3-containing paired-end reads. First-strand cDNA synthesis was performed from all RNA using the Mint cDNA synthesis kit, with priming by a TRBC-specific oligonucleotide. Following uracil-DNA glycosylase treatment, a first 18-cycle PCR with universal primers M1SS and BC2_uni_R was performed on all cDNA. The study's own analysis went as follows. For normalization, 1 million high-quality reads, each with a distinct molecular identifier, were randomly selected from each sample. Reads sharing molecular identifiers were discarded rather than binned into consensus sequences. MiTCR, run with a Q25 quality threshold and the strictest error-elimination algorithm, handled CDR3 identification, clonotype clustering and error correction. A nonparametric unseen species model using Euler transformation provided a lower-bound estimate of total TCR beta diversity. The public reads were reanalyzed by TCRdb: fastp trimming at Q25, MiXCR alignment, in-frame beta chains only. All rows with the same CDR3 protein become a single entry with the most common DNA and genes. V and J calls and clone size were set by TCRdb, not the authors. The sample has approximately 1,000,000 distinct CDR3 sequences on record, roughly 45% of them singletons. The ten largest clones represent 18% of the sample.

Comments on this clonotype: Which antigen it targets is not known. Per-base qualities were not stored, and no clone one base away is much larger.

Systemically healthy Caucasian individuals from Russia, around 39 in total and aged about 6 to 95 years, were included as donors. Ten milliliters of peripheral blood were drawn from each donor into EDTA-treated Vacutainer tubes. Ficoll-Paque density-gradient centrifugation was used to isolate PBMCs, with at least 6.5 million obtained per sample. Trizol reagent was used to extract total RNA from PBMCs, with at least 6 micrograms per sample. For every donor, an aliquot of PBMCs went through flow cytometry to measure the percentages of naive CD45RAhigh/CD27high T cells. Trimming leaves V shorter by 5 bases and J shorter by 2 bases, with the junction holding 7 bases beyond the gene matches. The CDR1 and CDR2 encoded by the germline V gene are SGHNT and YENEEA. Spanning cysteine to phenylalanine, the CDR3 consists of 15 amino acids. The sequence is cut down to CDR3 DNA, 45 bases in frame from base 1.

Sequencing was performed on blood. The rearrangement combines TRBV11-3 with TRBJ2-7; 9 middle bases align to TRBD1. The sequence was collected from a woman aged 55-69 years in good health. The encoded CDR3 is CASSPRQGEAYEQYF. The DNA sequence is TGTGCCAGCAGCCCCAGACAGGGGGAGGCCTACGAGCAGTACTTC.